This TCR beta chain is from a study of shared clonotypes between healthy human individuals. TCRdb's table, derived via immunoSEQ multiplex PCR, lists solely in-frame clones and lacks some. This sample yields fewer than 850,000 clones, of which around 96% are seen a single time; over 0.2% belongs to the top ten. Naive CD8 cells lacked CD45RO and underwent positive selection for CCR7, leaving out terminally differentiated effector memory CD45RA+ cells. CDR1 MGHRA and CDR2 YSYEKL come from the germline V gene. Unmatched junction bases numbered 9, after V lost 3 bases and J lost 6 bases. The CDR3 loop spans 16 amino acids. Note on this clone: Its target is unknown.

Broader study findings: Larger estimated richness was generally recorded for naive subsets relative to memory subsets. Generation probabilities were higher for clonotypes shared across all four sorted-subset donors than for unshared ones.

V and J are TRBV4-1 and TRBJ2-2; 8 bases agree with TRBD1. Sequences were obtained from naive CD8+ T cells sorted from blood. This sequence originates from a man in his thirties or forties in good health. DNA of the CDR3: TGCGCCAGCAGCCACCCCCTGGGCAGGGGGCCCGGGGAGCTGTTTTTT. Its translation is CASSHPLGRGPGELFF.